This TCR beta chain was obtained from a study of cytomegalovirus exposure and HLA in healthy donors. The PCR employed 60 Vbeta primers together with 13 Jbeta primers. Clones were sequenced by immunoSEQ multiplex PCR, and TCRdb holds only the in-frame ones, with some missing. The sample has roughly 170,000 clones; around 74% are singletons. In germline, CDR1 is SGDLS, CDR2 YYNGEE. This CDR3 contains 15 residues. The V gene lost 0 bases and the J gene lost 1 base, with 10 bases spanning the gap. Notes on this clone: Its antigen remains unknown.

The study's findings and limits: Near-uniform donor sequencing depth was presumed by presence/absence analyses.

Sequenced material: PBMCs. The sequence derives from a female donor in good health and CMV-seronegative. The genes are TRBV9 and TRBJ1-2, with D hard to call. CDR3 bases: TGTGCCAGCAGCGTAGAAGGAGATATTAACTATGGCTACACCTTC. Its translation: CASSVEGDINYGYTF.